These T cell receptor beta chains were read from a single sample in a study of blood T cell repertoires in COVID-19. Only in-frame clones appear in the TCRdb table, and some are missing; sequencing was by immunoSEQ multiplex PCR. This sample has fewer than 350,000 clones, with around 90% found just once. The sample was peripheral blood. The receptors shown here come from a young woman with COVID-19, enrolled during active disease. The conserved cysteine and the conserved F or W are not part of the CDR3 here. The D gene is left open where the match is weak.

v_call	j_call	d_call	cdr3_aa
TRBV20-1	TRBJ2-3	NA	SAPGDTQY
TRBV30	TRBJ2-1	NA	AWSVGLGFQF
TRBV5-1	TRBJ2-3	NA	ASSKDWGHSDTQY
TRBV10-1	TRBJ1-6	NA	ASSQSGVNSPLH
TRBV5-1	TRBJ1-1	NA	ASSFWGSTEAF
TRBV29-1	TRBJ2-7	NA	SVEVPGRYEQY
TRBV9	TRBJ2-7	TRBD2	ASSPRLAGPTYEQY
TRBV7-9	TRBJ2-7	TRBD2	ASSLGAGVDEQY
TRBV25-1	TRBJ2-7	NA	ASSESQPRGEQY
TRBV10-1	TRBJ1-2	NA	ASSFTGGYGYT
TRBV30	TRBJ1-2	NA	ACRPNMT
TRBV4-3	TRBJ1-5	NA	ASSQVWGDNQPQH
TRBV4-1	TRBJ2-1	NA	ASSREVRSYEQF
TRBV3-1/TRBV3-2	TRBJ2-6	TRBD1	ASSQAGGTGANVLT